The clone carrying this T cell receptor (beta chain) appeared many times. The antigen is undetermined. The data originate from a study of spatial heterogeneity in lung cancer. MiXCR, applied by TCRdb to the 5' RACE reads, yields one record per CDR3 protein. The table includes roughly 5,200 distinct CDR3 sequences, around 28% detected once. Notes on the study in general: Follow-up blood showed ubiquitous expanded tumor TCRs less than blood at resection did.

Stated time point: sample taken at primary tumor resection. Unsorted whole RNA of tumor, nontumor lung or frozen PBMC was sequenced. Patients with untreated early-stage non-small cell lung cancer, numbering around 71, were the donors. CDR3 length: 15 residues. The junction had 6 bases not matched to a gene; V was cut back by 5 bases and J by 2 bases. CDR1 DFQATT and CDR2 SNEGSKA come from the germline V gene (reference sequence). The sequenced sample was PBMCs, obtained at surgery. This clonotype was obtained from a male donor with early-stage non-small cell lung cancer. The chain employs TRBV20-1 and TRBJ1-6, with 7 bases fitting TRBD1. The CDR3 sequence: CSAPPGTAYNSPLHF. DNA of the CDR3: TGCAGTGCTCCCCCCGGGACAGCCTATAATTCACCCCTCCACTTT.